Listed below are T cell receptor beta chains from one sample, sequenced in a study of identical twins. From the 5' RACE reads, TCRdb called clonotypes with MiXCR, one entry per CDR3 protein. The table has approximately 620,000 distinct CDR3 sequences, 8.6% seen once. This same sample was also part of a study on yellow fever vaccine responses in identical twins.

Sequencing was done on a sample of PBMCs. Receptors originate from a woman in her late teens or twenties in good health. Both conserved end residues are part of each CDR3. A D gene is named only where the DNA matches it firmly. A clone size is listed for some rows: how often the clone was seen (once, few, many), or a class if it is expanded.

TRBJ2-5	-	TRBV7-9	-	CASSTRGQTLSRAQYF	TGTGCCAGCAGCACCCGGGGACAAACCCTCTCGAGGGCCCAGTACTTC
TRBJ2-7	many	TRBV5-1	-	CASSLGADAFYEQYF	TGCGCCAGCAGCTTGGGAGCAGATGCCTTCTACGAGCAGTACTTC
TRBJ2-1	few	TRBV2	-	CASKGSYNEQFF	TGTGCCAGCAAGGGGTCCTACAATGAGCAGTTCTTC
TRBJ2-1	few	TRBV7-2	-	CASSLANHFPFPYNEQFF	TGTGCCAGCAGCTTAGCTAATCATTTTCCATTCCCCTACAATGAGCAGTTCTTC
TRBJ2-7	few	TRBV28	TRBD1	CASSSSGTGHSYEQYF	TGTGCCAGCAGTTCATCCGGGACAGGGCACTCCTACGAGCAGTACTTC
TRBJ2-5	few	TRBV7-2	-	CASSLDLSPGETQYF	TGTGCCAGCAGCTTAGACCTCTCCCCGGGGGAGACCCAGTACTTC
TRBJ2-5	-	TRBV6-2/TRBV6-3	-	CASSYLGGSQETQYF	TGTGCCAGCAGTTACCTCGGAGGAAGCCAAGAGACCCAGTACTTC
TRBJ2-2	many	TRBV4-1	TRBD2	CASSRGLAGAVGELFF	TGCGCCAGCAGCCGGGGACTAGCGGGAGCTGTCGGGGAGCTGTTTTTT
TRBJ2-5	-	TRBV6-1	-	CASRLIYGQNQETQYF	TGTGCCAGCAGACTTATCTACGGACAGAACCAAGAGACCCAGTACTTC
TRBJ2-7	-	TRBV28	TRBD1	CASSLSGTGVHEQYF	TGTGCCAGCAGTTTATCGGGTACAGGGGTCCACGAGCAGTACTTC
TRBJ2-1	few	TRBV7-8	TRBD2	CASSLTAGGQLF	TGTGCCAGCAGCTTGACAGCGGGGGGGCAACTATTC
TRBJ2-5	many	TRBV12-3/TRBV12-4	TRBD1	CASRKGRTGSMETQYF	TGTGCCAGCAGAAAGGGGAGGACAGGGTCCATGGAGACCCAGTACTTC
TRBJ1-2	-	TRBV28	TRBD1	CAISTGTYGYTF	TGTGCCATCTCGACAGGGACCTATGGCTACACCTTC
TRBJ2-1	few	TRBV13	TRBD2	CASSPWDRLADNSEQFF	TGTGCCAGCAGCCCCTGGGATCGACTAGCGGATAACAGTGAGCAGTTCTTC
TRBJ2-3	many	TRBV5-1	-	CASSLDLGSDTQYF	TGCGCCAGCAGCTTGGATCTTGGGTCCGATACGCAGTATTTT
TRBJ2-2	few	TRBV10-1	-	CASSESGTDTGELFF	TGCGCCAGCAGTGAATCAGGGACCGACACCGGGGAGCTGTTTTTT
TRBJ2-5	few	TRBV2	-	CASSELYRLQETQYF	TGTGCCAGCAGTGAACTTTACAGGCTCCAAGAGACCCAGTACTTC
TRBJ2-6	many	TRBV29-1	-	CSVMWGANVLTF	TGCAGCGTTATGTGGGGGGCCAACGTCCTGACTTTC
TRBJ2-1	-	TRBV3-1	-	CASSPTGKVDNEQFF	TGTGCCAGCAGCCCAACAGGGAAGGTCGACAATGAGCAGTTCTTC
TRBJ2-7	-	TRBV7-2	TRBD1	CASSFTGGPTYEQYF	TGTGCCAGCAGCTTCACAGGGGGTCCCACCTACGAGCAGTACTTC
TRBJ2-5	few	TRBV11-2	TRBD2	CASSLGSSGKETQYF	TGTGCCAGCAGCTTAGGGTCTAGCGGGAAAGAGACCCAGTACTTC
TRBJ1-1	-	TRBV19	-	CASSIDQPPILNTEAFF	TGTGCCAGTAGTATTGACCAGCCGCCGATCCTGAACACTGAAGCTTTCTTT
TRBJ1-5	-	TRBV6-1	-	CASRETSYSNQPQHF	TGTGCCAGCAGGGAGACAAGTTATAGCAATCAGCCCCAGCATTTT
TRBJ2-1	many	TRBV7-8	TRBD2	CASSRLAGGPYNEQFF	TGTGCCAGCAGCAGATTAGCGGGAGGGCCGTACAATGAGCAGTTCTTC
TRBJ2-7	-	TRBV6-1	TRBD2	CASSARSGRALYEQYF	TGTGCCAGCAGTGCCCGAAGCGGGAGGGCTCTCTACGAGCAGTACTTC
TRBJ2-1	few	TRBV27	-	CASSFPGAGAPNEQFF	TGTGCCAGCAGTTTTCCCGGAGCAGGGGCTCCGAATGAGCAGTTCTTC
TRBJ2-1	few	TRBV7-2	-	CASSFRPDFSYNEQFF	TGTGCCAGCAGCTTCCGCCCGGATTTCTCCTACAATGAGCAGTTCTTC
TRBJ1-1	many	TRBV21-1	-	CASSAPQGAAEAFF	TGTGCCAGCAGCGCTCCACAGGGGGCGGCTGAAGCTTTCTTT
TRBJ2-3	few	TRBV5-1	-	CASSLEYSTDTQYF	TGCGCCAGCAGCTTGGAATATAGCACAGATACGCAGTATTTT
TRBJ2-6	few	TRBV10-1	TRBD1	CASSPGTGSTNVLTF	TGCGCCAGCAGCCCAGGGACAGGGAGTACCAACGTCCTGACTTTC
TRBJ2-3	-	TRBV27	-	CASSMGGGVSTDTQYF	TGTGCCAGCAGCATGGGTGGCGGAGTTAGCACAGATACGCAGTATTTT
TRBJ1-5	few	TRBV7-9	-	CASSKTASNQPQHF	TGTGCCAGCAGCAAGACAGCGTCGAATCAGCCCCAGCATTTT
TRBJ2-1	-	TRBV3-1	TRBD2	CASAKGEAGEPEQFF	TGTGCCAGTGCGAAGGGCGAGGCGGGAGAGCCTGAGCAGTTCTTC
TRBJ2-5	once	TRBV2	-	CASKGGAETQYF	TGTGCCAGCAAAGGGGGGGCCGAGACCCAGTACTTC
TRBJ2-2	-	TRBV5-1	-	CASSLARTANTGELFF	TGCGCCAGCAGCTTGGCCCGGACTGCGAACACCGGGGAGCTGTTTTTT
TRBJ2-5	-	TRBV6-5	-	CASSYWDRQETQYF	TGTGCCAGCAGTTACTGGGACCGACAAGAGACCCAGTACTTC
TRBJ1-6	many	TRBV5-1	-	CASSLDKNSPLHF	TGCGCCAGCAGCTTGGACAAGAATTCACCCCTCCACTTT
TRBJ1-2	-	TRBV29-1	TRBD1	CSVDDRADGYTF	TGCAGCGTCGACGACAGGGCGGATGGCTACACCTTC
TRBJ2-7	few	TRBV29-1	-	CSAGGLYDEQYF	TGCAGCGCCGGGGGACTTTACGACGAGCAGTACTTC
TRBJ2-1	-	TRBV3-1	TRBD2	CASSPHSGGRFF	TGTGCCAGCAGCCCTCATAGCGGGGGTCGGTTCTTC
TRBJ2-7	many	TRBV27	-	CASSPWGGLPYEQYF	TGTGCCAGTTCCCCCTGGGGGGGCCTTCCCTACGAGCAGTACTTC
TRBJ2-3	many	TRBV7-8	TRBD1	CASSLRDRGSDTQYF	TGTGCCAGCAGCCTCCGGGACAGGGGGTCAGATACGCAGTATTTT
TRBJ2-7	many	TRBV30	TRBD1	CAWSTGAYEQYF	TGTGCCTGGAGCACAGGGGCCTACGAGCAGTACTTC
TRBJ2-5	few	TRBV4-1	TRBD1	CASSQLTGGVETQYF	TGCGCCAGCAGCCAACTCACAGGGGGCGTTGAGACCCAGTACTTC
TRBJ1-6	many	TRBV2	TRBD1	CASTMGQYNSPLHF	TGTGCCAGCACCATGGGACAGTATAATTCACCCCTCCACTTT
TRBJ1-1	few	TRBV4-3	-	CASSQGPILGVEGSEAFF	TGCGCCAGCAGCCAAGGACCCATCTTAGGGGTGGAGGGTAGTGAAGCTTTCTTT